These 14 T cell receptor beta chains originate from one sample sequenced in a study of T cell repertoires in cytomegalovirus infection. TCRdb reanalysed the reads using MiXCR and keeps one entry per CDR3 protein. The sample contains about 530,000 distinct CDR3 sequences, about 25% of which appear only once. Sequenced: PBMCs. The receptors come from a human donor in good health (CMV status not recorded). Some clones in this sample may be carry-over from other donors' samples.

This sequence joins TRBV2 and TRBJ1-1, with D possibly matching TRBD1 (6 bases). With 6 bases removed from V and 7 bases from J, the gap between germline ends came to 12 bases. The CDR3 has 12 residues. CDR1 SNHLY and CDR2 FYNNEI come from the germline V gene. For the CDR3, the DNA is TGTGCCAGCAGACTACAGGGTTTTGAAGCTTTCTTT. It specifies CASRLQGFEAFF.

In its sample, this clonotype was seen a few times. This chain uses TRBV7-8 with TRBJ2-1; TRBD1 matches 7 bases. This CDR3 spans 14 amino acids. The germline V gene has CDR1 SGHVS and CDR2 FQNEAQ. With 5 bases clipped from V and 7 bases from J, the junction kept 8 bases outside the gene matches. CDR3: CASSQGGMWNEQFF. The CDR3 bases are TGTGCCAGCAGCCAAGGGGGCATGTGGAATGAGCAGTTCTTC.

This clonotype was counted between two and nine times. CDR3 in amino acids: CATWGPTPSAYGYTF. The CDR3 DNA reads TGTGCCACATGGGGCCCAACCCCATCTGCGTACGGCTACACCTTC. The gene calls are TRBV6-2 or TRBV6-3 and TRBJ1-2; tentative D call: TRBD1 (5 bases). The ends were cut back, 10 bases at V and 8 bases at J, with 26 bases in the middle. The CDR3 covers 15 residues. Germline CDR1 reads MNHEY; CDR2 reads SVGEGT.

This clonotype was observed a handful of times. V usage is TRBV4-1 and J usage is TRBJ1-1; unclear D gene. The CDR3 contains 15 residues. The germline gives CDR1 MGHRA, CDR2 YSYEKL. Trimming removed 4 bases at V and 10 bases at J, with 22 bases between. The DNA for the CDR3 is TGCGCCAGCAGCCCCTTAGGGAGGGCCCCGCGGCGAGCTTTCTTT. This translates into CASSPLGRAPRRAFF.

This clonotype was found many times. The V gene is TRBV12-3 or TRBV12-4, the J gene TRBJ2-7; D gene unclear. The CDR3 totals 11 residues. V lost 3 bases, J lost 6 bases, and 6 bases lay in between. The CDR3 bases are TGTGCCAGCAGTTTTGGTCGCGAGCAGTACTTC. Protein sequence: CASSFGREQYF.

The chain is built from TRBV18 and TRBJ1-2; D is unclear. The germline V gene encodes CDR1 KGHSH and CDR2 LQKENI. The CDR3 runs to 13 residues. V was trimmed by 2 bases and J by 4 bases, leaving 8 bases between them. CDR3 bases: TGTGCCAGCTCACCAAAGGCCATCTATGGCTACACCTTC. Its protein is CASSPKAIYGYTF.

The V and J genes are TRBV2 and TRBJ2-2, with 11 bases identical to TRBD2. Germline assignment: CDR1 SNHLY and CDR2 FYNNEI. Trimming at V came to 2 bases and at J to 2 bases, leaving 10 bases not matched to a gene. The CDR3 has 19 residues. This CDR3 is CASSETVLAGGKNTGELFF. The DNA of the CDR3 is TGTGCCAGCAGTGAAACGGTGCTAGCGGGAGGTAAAAACACCGGGGAGCTGTTTTTT.

The chain couples TRBV4-3 to TRBJ1-2; D gene uncertain. With 1 base removed from V and 5 bases from J, the gap between germline ends came to 20 bases. Looked up from germline, CDR1 is LGHNA and CDR2 is YSLEER. The CDR3 totals 17 residues. In nucleotides, the CDR3 is TGCGCCAGCAGCCAAGCCGCCTCGGTGAGTGTAGCGTATGGCTACACCTTC. It encodes CASSQAASVSVAYGYTF.

This clonotype has ten or more counts. The genes are TRBV7-9 and TRBJ2-3, with 9 bases lining up with TRBD1. Germline CDR1 and CDR2: SEHNR and FQNEAQ (reference sequence). CDR3 size: 16 residues. V was clipped by 7 bases and J by 2 bases; unmatched bases: 10. CDR3 sequence (DNA): TGTGCCAGCACCGACTCGGGGACAGGGACCACAGATACGCAGTATTTT. Translation gives CASTDSGTGTTDTQYF.

This clonotype was counted ten times or more. The rearrangement uses TRBV7-8 and TRBJ1-1, with 7 positions matching TRBD1. The CDR3 runs to 15 residues. V dropped 5 bases and J dropped 3; count of bases not matched to a gene: 9. Germline V CDR1 and CDR2: SGHVS, FQNEAQ. The CDR3 spells CASSPPNTGDTEAFF. The CDR3, as DNA: TGTGCCAGCAGCCCACCAAATACAGGGGACACTGAAGCTTTCTTT. The full variable domain, its missing parts supplied by reference TRBV7-8 and TRBJ1-1, is GAGVSQSPRYKVAKRGQDVALRCDPISGHVSLFWYQQALGQGPEFLTYFQNEAQLDKSGLPSDRFFAERPEGSVSTLKIQRTQQEDSAVYLCASSPPNTGDTEAFFGQGTRLTVV.

This CDR3 reads CASSLDGRGVPLETQYF. Here the CDR3 DNA reads TGTGCCAGCAGCTTAGACGGGAGGGGGGTCCCTCTGGAGACCCAGTACTTC. This chain connects TRBV7-2 to TRBJ2-5; the match to TRBD2 covers 8 bases. The CDR3 consists of 17 residues. The germline V gene encodes CDR1 SGHTA and CDR2 FQGNSA. The J segment lost 5 bases and the V segment lost 1 base, leaving 12 bases of the junction unmatched.

The V gene is TRBV9, the J gene TRBJ2-2; D may be TRBD2 (5 bases). Germline values: CDR1 SGDLS, CDR2 YYNGEE. The CDR3 sequence is 15 residues long. V was shortened by 0 bases and J by 7 bases, with 13 bases between the two germline ends. The CDR3 bases are TGTGCCAGCAGCGTAGAGGGTAGCCGGGGCGGGGAGCTGTTTTTT. It specifies CASSVEGSRGGELFF.

This sequence joins TRBV5-4 and TRBJ2-1; tentatively, D is TRBD1 or TRBD2 (8 bases each). The CDR3 loop spans 16 amino acids. Trimming took off 4 bases at V and 7 bases at J, with 21 bases between the two ends. CDR1 and CDR2 from the germline V gene are SGHNT and YYREEE (reference sequence). The CDR3 sequence: CASSTGGSAGVNEQFF. CDR3 nucleotides: TGTGCCAGCAGCACAGGGGGGTCAGCGGGAGTGAATGAGCAGTTCTTC.

The chain is built from TRBV7-6 and TRBJ2-7; maybe TRBD2 (6 bases). V dropped 7 bases and J dropped 5 bases, with 18 bases sitting between them. The CDR3 totals 14 residues. Per germline, CDR1 SGHVS and CDR2 FNYEAQ. CDR3 protein: CASNLYGGGDEQYF. The CDR3 nucleotides are TGTGCCAGCAACCTCTATGGAGGAGGGGACGAGCAGTACTTC.